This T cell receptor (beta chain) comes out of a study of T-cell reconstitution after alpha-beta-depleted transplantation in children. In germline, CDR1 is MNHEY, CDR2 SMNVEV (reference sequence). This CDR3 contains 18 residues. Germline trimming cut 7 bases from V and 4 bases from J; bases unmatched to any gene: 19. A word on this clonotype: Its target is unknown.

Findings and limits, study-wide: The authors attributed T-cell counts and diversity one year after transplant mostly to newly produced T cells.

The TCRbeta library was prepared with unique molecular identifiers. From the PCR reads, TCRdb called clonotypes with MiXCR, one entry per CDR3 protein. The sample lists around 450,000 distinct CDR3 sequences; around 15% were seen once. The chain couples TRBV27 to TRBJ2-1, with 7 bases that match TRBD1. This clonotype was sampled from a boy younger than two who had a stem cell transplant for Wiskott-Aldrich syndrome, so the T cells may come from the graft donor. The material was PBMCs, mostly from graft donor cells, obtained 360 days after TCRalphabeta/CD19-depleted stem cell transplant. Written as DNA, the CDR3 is TGTGCCAGCACGAGCTCCTCTTTTGACAGGGCCCTTTACAATGAGCAGTTCTTC. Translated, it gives CASTSSSFDRALYNEQFF.